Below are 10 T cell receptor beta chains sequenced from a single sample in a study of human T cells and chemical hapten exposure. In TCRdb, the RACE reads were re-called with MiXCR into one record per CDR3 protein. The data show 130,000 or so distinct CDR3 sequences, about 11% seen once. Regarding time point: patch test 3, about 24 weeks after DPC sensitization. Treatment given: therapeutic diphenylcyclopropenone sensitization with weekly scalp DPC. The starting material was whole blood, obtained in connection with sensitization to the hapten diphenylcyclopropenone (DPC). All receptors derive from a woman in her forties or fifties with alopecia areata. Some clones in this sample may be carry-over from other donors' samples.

CDR3 sequence reads: CASSLVGAVTNEKLFF. Written as DNA, the CDR3 is TGTGCCAGCAGCTTAGTGGGAGCGGTAACTAATGAAAAACTGTTTTTT. The gene calls are TRBV7-6 and TRBJ1-4; D is unclear. The CDR3 is 16 amino acids. Deletions cut 1 base from V and 1 base from J, with 10 bases between. Germline values: CDR1 SGHVS, CDR2 FNYEAQ.

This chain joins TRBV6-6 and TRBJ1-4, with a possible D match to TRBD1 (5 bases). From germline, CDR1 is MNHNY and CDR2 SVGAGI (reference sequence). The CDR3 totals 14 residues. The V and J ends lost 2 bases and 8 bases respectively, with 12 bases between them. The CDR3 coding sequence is TGTGCCAGCAGTTACGGGGCAGTTTTCGAAAAACTGTTTTTT. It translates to CASSYGAVFEKLFF.

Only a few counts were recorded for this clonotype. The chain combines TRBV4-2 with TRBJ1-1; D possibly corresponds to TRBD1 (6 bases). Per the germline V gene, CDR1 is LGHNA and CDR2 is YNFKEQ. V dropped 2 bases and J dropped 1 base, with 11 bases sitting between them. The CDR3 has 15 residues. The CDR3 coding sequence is TGTGCCAGCAGCCAACCCCCACAGGGGAACACTGAAGCTTTCTTT. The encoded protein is CASSQPPQGNTEAFF.

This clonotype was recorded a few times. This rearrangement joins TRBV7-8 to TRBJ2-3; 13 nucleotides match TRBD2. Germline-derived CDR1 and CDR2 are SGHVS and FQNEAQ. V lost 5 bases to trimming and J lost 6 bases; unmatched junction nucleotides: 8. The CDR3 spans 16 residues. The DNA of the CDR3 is TGTGCCAGCAGCGTGACTAGCGGGAGGCTAGAGGATACGCAGTATTTT. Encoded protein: CASSVTSGRLEDTQYF.

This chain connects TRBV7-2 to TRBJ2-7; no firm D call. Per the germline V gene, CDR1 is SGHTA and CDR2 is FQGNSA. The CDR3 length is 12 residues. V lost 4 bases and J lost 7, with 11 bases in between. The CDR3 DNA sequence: TGTGCCAGCAGCTCCTCGCTACGGGAGCAGTACTTC. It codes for CASSSSLREQYF.

CDR3 region: CSVGTGWDQPQHF. Here the CDR3 DNA reads TGCAGCGTGGGGACAGGGTGGGATCAGCCCCAGCATTTT. The V and J genes are TRBV29-1 and TRBJ1-5, with 9 bases aligning to TRBD1. Germline V gene lookup returns CDR1 SQVTM and CDR2 ANQGSEA. The CDR3 loop spans 13 amino acids. J was trimmed by 5 bases and V by 6 bases; bases with no gene match: 5.

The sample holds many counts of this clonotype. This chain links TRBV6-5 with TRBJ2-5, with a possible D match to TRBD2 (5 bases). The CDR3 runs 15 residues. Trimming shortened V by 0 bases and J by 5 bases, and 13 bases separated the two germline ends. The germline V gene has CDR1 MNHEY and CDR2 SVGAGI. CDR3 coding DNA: TGTGCCAGCAGTTACTCCCCCCTAGCTGGGGAGACCCAGTACTTC. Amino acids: CASSYSPLAGETQYF.

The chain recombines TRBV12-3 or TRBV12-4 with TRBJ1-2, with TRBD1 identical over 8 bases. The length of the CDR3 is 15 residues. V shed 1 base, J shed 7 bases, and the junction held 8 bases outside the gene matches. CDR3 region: CASSLVGQGASGYTF. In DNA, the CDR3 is TGTGCCAGCAGTTTAGTCGGGCAGGGGGCGAGTGGCTACACCTTC.

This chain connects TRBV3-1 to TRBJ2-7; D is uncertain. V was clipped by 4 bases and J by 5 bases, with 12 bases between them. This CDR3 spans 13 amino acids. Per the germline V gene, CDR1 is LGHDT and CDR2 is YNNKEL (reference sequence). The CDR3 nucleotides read TGTGCCAGCAGCCGGGGTCCACCCCACGAGCAGTACTTC. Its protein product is CASSRGPPHEQYF.

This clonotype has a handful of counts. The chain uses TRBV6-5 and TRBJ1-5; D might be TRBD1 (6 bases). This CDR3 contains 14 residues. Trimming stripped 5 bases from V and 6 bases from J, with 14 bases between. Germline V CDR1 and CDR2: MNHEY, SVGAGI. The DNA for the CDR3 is TGTGCCAGCAGTCCGACAGGTAGGAGTCAGCCCCAGCATTTT. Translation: CASSPTGRSQPQHF.